The T cell receptor beta chain under discussion was sequenced for a study of CD8 T cells in Susac syndrome. Study context: Patients with Susac syndrome were therapy-naive, on corticosteroids, or on intravenous immunoglobulin alone at blood draw.

V was pared by 5 bases and J by 0 bases, with 19 bases between. Germline values: CDR1 PRHDT, CDR2 FYEKMQ (reference sequence). The CDR3 covers 18 residues. Reverse transcription used about 0.45 to 1 ug RNA and random hexamers. TCRdb re-called the immunoSEQ multiplex PCR reads with MiXCR, one entry per CDR3 protein. The sample has 95,000 to 150,000 distinct CDR3 sequences, roughly 94% seen once; the top ten hold about 0.28%. Sequencing used CD8+ T cells from PBMCs. The chain has TRBV13 and TRBJ1-4, with D unclear. This clonotype was sampled from a human donor with Susac syndrome. CDR3 in DNA: TGTGCCAGCAGCCCCCGGAGGGTGGAGGACCCAACTAATGAAAAACTGTTTTTT. Amino acids: CASSPRRVEDPTNEKLFF.